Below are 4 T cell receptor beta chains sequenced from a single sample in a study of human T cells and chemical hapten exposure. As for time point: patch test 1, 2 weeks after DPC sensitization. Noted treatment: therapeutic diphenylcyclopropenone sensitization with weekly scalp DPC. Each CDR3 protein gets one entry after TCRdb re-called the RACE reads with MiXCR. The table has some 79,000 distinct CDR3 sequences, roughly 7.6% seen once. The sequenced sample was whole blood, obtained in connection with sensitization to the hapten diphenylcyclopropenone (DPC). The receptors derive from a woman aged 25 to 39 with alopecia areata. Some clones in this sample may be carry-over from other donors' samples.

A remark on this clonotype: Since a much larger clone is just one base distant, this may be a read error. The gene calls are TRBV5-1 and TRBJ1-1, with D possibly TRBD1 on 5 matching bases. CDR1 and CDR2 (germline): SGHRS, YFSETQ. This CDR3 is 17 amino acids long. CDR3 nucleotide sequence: TGCGCCAGCAGCTTCACCTGGGTAGCTAACAGGAACACTGGAGCTTTCTTT. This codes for CASSFTWVANRNTGAFF. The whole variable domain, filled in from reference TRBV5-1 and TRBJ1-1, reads KAGVTQTPRYLIKTRGQQVTLSCSPISGHRSVSWYQQTPGQGLQFLFEYFSETQRNKGNFPGRFSGRQFSNSRSEMNVSTLELGDSALYLCASSFTWVANRNTGAFFGQGTRLTVV.

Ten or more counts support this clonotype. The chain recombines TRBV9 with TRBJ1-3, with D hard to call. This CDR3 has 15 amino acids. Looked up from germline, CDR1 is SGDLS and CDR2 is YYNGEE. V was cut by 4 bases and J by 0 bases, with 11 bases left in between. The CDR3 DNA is TGTGCCAGCAGCCCCCAACAACACTCTGGAAACACCATATATTTT. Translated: CASSPQQHSGNTIYF.

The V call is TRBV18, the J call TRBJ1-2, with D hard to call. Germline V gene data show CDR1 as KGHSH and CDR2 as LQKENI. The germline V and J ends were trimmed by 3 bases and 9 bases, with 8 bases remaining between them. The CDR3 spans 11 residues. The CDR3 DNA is TGTGCCAGCTCACCTGGGGATCGCTACACCTTC. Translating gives CASSPGDRYTF.

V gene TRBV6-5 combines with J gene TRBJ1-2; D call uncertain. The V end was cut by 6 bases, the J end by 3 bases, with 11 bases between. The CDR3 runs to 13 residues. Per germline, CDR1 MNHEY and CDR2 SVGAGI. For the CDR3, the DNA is TGTGCCAGCAGAACGGGGTCTGACTATGGCTACACCTTC. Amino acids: CASRTGSDYGYTF.